These 11 T cell receptor beta chains were all obtained from the same sample, sequenced in a study of blood T cell repertoires in COVID-19. Using immunoSEQ multiplex PCR, the repertoire was profiled, and TCRdb retains in-frame clones only, with some absent. The sample has some 200,000 clones; 85% to 90% are singletons. Sequencing input: peripheral blood. Source of these receptors: a woman aged 50 to 65 with acute or convalescent COVID-19.

The chain uses TRBV29-1 and TRBJ2-7; D may be TRBD2 (5 bases). This CDR3 is built from 12 residues. Trimming took 6 bases from V and 3 from J, leaving 12 bases between them. The germline gives CDR1 SQVTM, CDR2 ANQGSEA. Here the CDR3 reads CSVPGSGYEQYF. As DNA, the CDR3 is TGCAGCGTCCCGGGGTCCGGCTACGAGCAGTACTTC.

This sequence joins TRBV7-9 and TRBJ1-1; TRBD1 is a possible D gene (5 bases). Trimming cost V 3 bases and J 1 base, with 9 bases left between them. There are 14 residues in the CDR3. CDR1 is SEHNR and CDR2 is FQNEAQ in the germline V gene (reference sequence). Written as DNA, the CDR3 is TGTGCCAGCAGCTTTGCGGACAAGAACACTGAAGCTTTCTTT. This sequence encodes CASSFADKNTEAFF.

The chain uses TRBV10-3 and TRBJ1-5, with D uncertain. V lost 8 bases and J 2 bases, leaving 22 bases between the germline ends. This CDR3 is 17 amino acids long. Germline CDR1 and CDR2: ENHRY and SYGVKD. This CDR3 reads CAICSRPGGEGNQPQHF. CDR3 sequence (DNA): TGTGCCATCTGTAGTAGACCCGGAGGAGAAGGCAATCAGCCCCAGCATTTT.

This chain connects TRBV7-6 to TRBJ2-1, with TRBD2 identical over 8 bases. The CDR3 extends over 16 amino acids. Trimming cost V 5 bases and J 1 base; bases outside gene matches: 7. Germline-derived CDR1 and CDR2 are SGHVS and FNYEAQ. The CDR3 region is CASSRSGTSSYNEQFF. For the CDR3, the DNA is TGTGCCAGCAGCAGATCCGGGACTAGTTCCTACAATGAGCAGTTCTTC.

This chain joins TRBV5-1 and TRBJ1-1, with D perhaps matching TRBD1 (5 bases). V was clipped by 2 bases and J by 5 bases, with 16 bases between them. CDR3 length: 15 amino acids. Looked up from germline, CDR1 is SGHRS and CDR2 is YFSETQ. The CDR3 nucleotides read TGCGCCAGCAGCTTAGGGGCAGGTAAGGTGACTGAAGCTTTCTTT. Translating gives CASSLGAGKVTEAFF.

The chain combines TRBV14 with TRBJ1-4, with D hard to call. Trimming removed 4 bases from V and 5 bases from J, with 8 bases in between. The CDR3 is 13 amino acids. Germline loops: CDR1 SGHDN, CDR2 FVKESK. The CDR3 DNA follows: TGTGCCAGCAGCCTGGCCTTCAATGAAAAACTGTTTTTT. Its translation is CASSLAFNEKLFF.

The V and J genes are TRBV19 and TRBJ2-3, with TRBD2 matching over 7 bases. Germline CDR1 LNHDA, CDR2 SQIVND (reference sequence). The V segment lost 2 bases and the J segment 4 bases; nucleotides outside the gene matches: 3. The CDR3 runs to 14 residues. CDR3 loop: CASSIQAGPDTQYF. The DNA of the CDR3 is TGTGCCAGTAGTATACAAGCGGGGCCAGATACGCAGTATTTT.

The chain recombines TRBV7-2 with TRBJ1-1, with D tentatively TRBD1 (5 bases). Trimming took 0 bases from V and 5 from J, leaving 13 bases between them. Germline loops: CDR1 SGHTA, CDR2 FQGNSA. The CDR3 is made up of 15 amino acids. CDR3 residues: CASSLAAGLGTEAFF. CDR3 DNA sequence: TGTGCCAGCAGCTTAGCGGCGGGACTAGGGACTGAAGCTTTCTTT.

The gene calls are TRBV5-1 and TRBJ1-1, with D uncertain. Trimming cost V 1 base and J 3 bases, with 7 bases left between them. In germline, CDR1 is SGHRS, CDR2 YFSETQ. The CDR3 consists of 13 residues. CDR3 residues: CASSLLGDTEAFF. The CDR3 nucleotides are TGCGCCAGCAGCTTGCTCGGAGACACTGAAGCTTTCTTT. The full variable domain, in which reference TRBV5-1 and TRBJ1-1 provide the parts outside the CDR3, is KAGVTQTPRYLIKTRGQQVTLSCSPISGHRSVSWYQQTPGQGLQFLFEYFSETQRNKGNFPGRFSGRQFSNSRSEMNVSTLELGDSALYLCASSLLGDTEAFFGQGTRLTVV.

Ten or more counts support this clone. This chain joins TRBV5-6 and TRBJ2-7, with D maybe TRBD1 (6 bases). This CDR3 region has 14 residues. Germline V gene data show CDR1 as SGHDT and CDR2 as YYEEEE. The V end was cut by 5 bases, the J end by 4 bases, with 16 bases between. CDR3 DNA: TGTGCCAGCAGGATATATACTCAGGGGTACGAGCAGTACTTC. Protein: CASRIYTQGYEQYF.

The DNA for the CDR3 is TGTGCCACCAGTGATGCCAGGCTTAACTATGGCTACACCTTC. As protein: CATSDARLNYGYTF. The chain joins TRBV24-1 to TRBJ1-2; D not certain. CDR3 size: 14 residues. V was cut by 3 bases and J by 1 base, with 8 bases left in between. CDR1 KGHDR and CDR2 SFDVKD come from the germline V gene.